The 8 T cell receptor beta chains presented below share a single source sample, sequenced in a study of shared clonotypes between healthy human individuals. Data came from immunoSEQ multiplex PCR; TCRdb stores just in-frame clones and leaves some out. Here the sample spans over 750,000 clones, 96% being singletons. Terminally differentiated effector memory CD45RA+ cells were left out of the naive CD8 fraction, which was CD45RO-negative and positively selected for CCR7. Sequenced sample: naive CD8+ T cells sorted from blood. These receptors all come from a man aged 30-40 years in good health.

The CDR3 loop is CASENYIGQKYEQYF. CDR3 nucleotide sequence: TGCGCCAGCGAAAACTACATCGGACAGAAATACGAGCAGTACTTC. The chain combines TRBV10-2 with TRBJ2-7; tentative D call: TRBD1 (6 bases). Trimming took off 8 bases at V and 4 bases at J, with 21 bases between the two ends. The length of the CDR3 is 15 residues. Per germline, CDR1 WSHSY and CDR2 SAAADI.

The chain links TRBV2 to TRBJ1-1; 10 positions match TRBD1. The CDR3 sequence is 16 residues long. Germline V CDR1 and CDR2: SNHLY, FYNNEI. J was trimmed by 1 base and V by 5 bases; bases with no gene match: 7. The CDR3: CASSPGQGFWNTEAFF. DNA for the CDR3: TGTGCCAGCAGTCCGGGACAGGGGTTTTGGAACACTGAAGCTTTCTTT.

The chain links TRBV28 to TRBJ2-7; D possibly corresponds to TRBD1 (6 bases). Germline V CDR1 and CDR2: MDHEN, SYDVKM. The germline V and J ends were trimmed by 3 bases and 3 bases, with 9 bases remaining between them. The CDR3 spans 13 residues. As DNA, the CDR3 is TGTGCCAGCAGTTTGGACAGTGACTACGAGCAGTACTTC. Protein product: CASSLDSDYEQYF.

The V gene is TRBV2, the J gene TRBJ1-1; no definite D call. This CDR3 has 14 residues. The V and J ends lost 5 bases and 7 bases respectively, with 17 bases between them. Germline V gene sequence: CDR1 SNHLY, CDR2 FYNNEI. CDR3 in amino acids: CASSTLEENLEAFF. The DNA for the CDR3 is TGTGCCAGCAGTACCTTAGAAGAAAACCTTGAAGCTTTCTTT.

The CDR3 here is CASSASSTQPQHF. As DNA, the CDR3 is TGTGCCAGCAGCGCGAGTTCTACACAGCCCCAGCATTTT. The rearrangement joins TRBV6-4 to TRBJ1-5; D not certain. This CDR3 spans 13 amino acids. Between the trimmed V and J ends, which lost 6 bases and 7 bases, there was a span of 13 bases. CDR1 is MRHNA and CDR2 is SNTAGT in the germline V gene.

This chain connects TRBV27 to TRBJ1-4; D perhaps matches TRBD1 (5 bases). The V and J ends lost 8 bases and 5 bases respectively, with 12 bases between them. This CDR3 has 13 residues. Germline V gene sequence: CDR1 MNHEY, CDR2 SMNVEV (reference sequence). The CDR3 here is CASAGPLNEKLFF. As DNA, the CDR3 is TGTGCCAGCGCGGGGCCTCTAAATGAAAAACTGTTTTTT. Based on the CDR3 plus reference TRBV27 and TRBJ1-4, the full variable domain is EAQVTQNPRYLITVTGKKLTVTCSQNMNHEYMSWYRQDPGLGLRQIYYSMNVEVTDKGDVPEGYKVSRKEKRNFPLILESPSPNQTSLYFCASAGPLNEKLFFGSGTQLSVL.

Concerning this clone: Other DNA sequences from this sample encode an identical CDR3 as well. V and J are TRBV27 and TRBJ2-1; the D gene is possibly TRBD1 (5 bases). The germline V and J ends were trimmed by 5 bases and 8 bases, with 10 bases remaining between them. The CDR3 sequence is 12 residues long. The germline V gene encodes CDR1 MNHEY and CDR2 SMNVEV (reference sequence). CDR3 sequence reads: CASSQIGDEQFF. In DNA form, the CDR3 reads TGTGCCAGCAGTCAAATAGGGGATGAGCAGTTCTTC.

The rearrangement joins TRBV11-2 to TRBJ2-7, with no clear D. Germline assignment: CDR1 SGHAT and CDR2 FQNNGV. This CDR3 spans 12 amino acids. V was pared by 8 bases and J by 1 base, with 9 bases between. CDR3 sequence (DNA): TGTGCCAGCCGCGATCTATCCTACGAGCAGTACTTC. Amino acids: CASRDLSYEQYF.